Below, 28 T cell receptor beta chains from the same sample are listed, as sequenced in a study of T cells in Graves' hyperthyroidism and ophthalmopathy. The source material, RNA transcripts, was used to amplify TCR beta CDR3 regions. Initially, a first-round RT-PCR of the TCR CDR3 employed the HTBI primer set. TCRdb reanalysed the multiplex PCR reads using MiXCR and keeps one entry per CDR3 protein. Of fewer than 750,000 distinct CDR3 sequences listed, more than 14% are singletons. Material for sequencing was blood. The receptors derive from a woman aged 50 to 60 with Graves' ophthalmopathy.

This chain joins TRBV20-1 and TRBJ2-1; no firm D call. V was trimmed by 3 bases and J by 1 base, leaving 10 bases between them. CDR3 length: 14 residues. Germline CDR1 and CDR2: DFQATT and SNEGSKA (reference sequence). DNA of the CDR3: TGCAGTGCTAGCCCGGGCGGTTCCTACAATGAGCAGTTCTTC. This sequence encodes CSASPGGSYNEQFF.

This clonotype has a handful of counts. This sequence joins TRBV27 and TRBJ2-2, with D maybe TRBD1 (6 bases). This CDR3 contains 13 residues. V lost 6 bases and J lost 4, with 9 bases in between. The germline V gene has CDR1 MNHEY and CDR2 SMNVEV (reference sequence). The CDR3 region is CASRRQVTGELFF. In DNA form, the CDR3 reads TGTGCCAGCAGAAGACAGGTCACCGGGGAGCTGTTTTTT.

This clonotype was seen repeatedly, ten times or more. The chain links TRBV7-8 to TRBJ2-1; the match to TRBD2 covers 8 bases. CDR3 length: 14 residues. The germline CDR1 and CDR2 sequences are SGHVS and FQNEAQ. The ends lost 4 bases at V and 7 bases at J; junction bases unmatched: 6. Here the CDR3 DNA reads TGTGCCAGCAGCTCTGCGGGAGGTGGAAATGAGCAGTTCTTC. This codes for CASSSAGGGNEQFF.

This clonotype was picked up many times. The V gene is TRBV20-1, the J gene TRBJ2-2, with D perhaps TRBD2 (6 bases). From germline, CDR1 is DFQATT and CDR2 SNEGSKA (reference sequence). Trimming stripped 6 bases from V and 0 bases from J, with 14 bases between. CDR3 length equals 15 residues. CDR3 sequence: CSATGLGANTGELFF. CDR3 coding DNA: TGCAGTGCGACGGGACTGGGAGCGAACACCGGGGAGCTGTTTTTT.

This clonotype has a count of ten or more. The rearrangement joins TRBV6-2 or TRBV6-3 to TRBJ1-5, with D possibly matching TRBD1 (6 bases). Trimming stripped 7 bases from V and 3 bases from J, with 16 bases between. The CDR3 runs to 15 residues. The germline CDR1 and CDR2 sequences are MNHEY and SVGEGT. The CDR3: CASKAYGQSNQPQHF. The CDR3 DNA is TGTGCCAGCAAGGCTTATGGACAGTCCAATCAGCCCCAGCATTTT.

The chain couples TRBV10-3 to TRBJ1-4, with D unresolved. Germline V gene data show CDR1 as ENHRY and CDR2 as SYGVKD. The CDR3 runs 16 residues. Between the trimmed V and J ends, which lost 3 bases and 6 bases, there was a span of 17 bases. The CDR3 region is CAISETRLDSDEKLFF. The CDR3 nucleotides read TGTGCCATCAGTGAAACACGACTGGACTCCGATGAAAAACTGTTTTTT.

In this sample, this clonotype turned up a few times. This chain joins TRBV12-3 or TRBV12-4 and TRBJ2-1, with TRBD2 matching 9 bases. The V and J ends lost 7 bases and 5 bases, in that order; junction bases with no gene match: 15. CDR3 length: 17 residues. CDR3 protein: CASKISGREFLDNEQFF. CDR3 in DNA: TGTGCCAGCAAAATTAGCGGGAGAGAATTTTTGGACAATGAGCAGTTCTTC.

This clonotype was recorded many times. V and J are TRBV9 and TRBJ2-7; 7 nucleotides align to TRBD2. CDR1 and CDR2 from the germline V gene are SGDLS and YYNGEE. The V and J ends lost 3 bases and 4 bases, in that order; junction bases with no gene match: 4. CDR3 size: 13 residues. The CDR3 is CASSAGLGYEQYF. Written as DNA, the CDR3 is TGTGCCAGCAGCGCCGGACTAGGGTACGAGCAGTACTTC.

Ten or more counts support this clonotype. The chain couples TRBV6-1 to TRBJ2-2, with 9 bases fitting TRBD2. CDR3 size: 17 residues. Germline V gene sequence: CDR1 MNHNS, CDR2 SASEGT. V trimming: 1 base; J trimming: 0 bases; junction bases outside the gene matches: 3. The DNA of the CDR3 is TGTGCCAGCAGTGAAGGTCTAGCGGGGACGAACACCGGGGAGCTGTTTTTT. Its protein is CASSEGLAGTNTGELFF.

This clonotype has ten or more counts. V gene TRBV4-2 combines with J gene TRBJ1-4, with D uncertain. CDR1 LGHNA and CDR2 YNFKEQ come from the germline V gene. The germline V and J ends were trimmed by 5 bases and 4 bases, with 14 bases remaining between them. The CDR3 extends over 15 amino acids. The CDR3 DNA reads as TGTGCCAGCAGCGTACGGGAAGCCATTAATGAAAAACTGTTTTTT. Its protein is CASSVREAINEKLFF.

This clonotype showed up many times. This chain connects TRBV7-9 to TRBJ2-1, with 9 bases that match TRBD2. Per the germline V gene, CDR1 is SEHNR and CDR2 is FQNEAQ (reference sequence). The CDR3 loop spans 13 amino acids. The trim removed 2 bases at V and 8 bases at J, leaving 1 base unmatched. CDR3 DNA: TGTGCCAGCAGCTTATTAGCGGGGGATGAGCAGTTCTTC. Translating gives CASSLLAGDEQFF.

This clonotype occurred a few times. V usage is TRBV5-1 and J usage is TRBJ1-6; D might be TRBD1 (6 bases). The germline gives CDR1 SGHRS, CDR2 YFSETQ. The CDR3 length is 16 residues. The V end was cut by 0 bases, the J end by 2 bases, with 9 bases between. The CDR3 reads CASSLVQGPYNSPLHF. CDR3 coding DNA: TGCGCCAGCAGCTTGGTGCAGGGGCCCTATAATTCACCCCTCCACTTT.

The chain recombines TRBV12-5 with TRBJ1-6; 10 bases align to TRBD1. The germline V gene has CDR1 LGHNT and CDR2 FRNRAP. The CDR3 sequence is 16 residues long. The trim removed 5 bases at V and 8 bases at J, leaving 9 bases unmatched. CDR3 amino acids: CASGLDAGTGDSPLHF. The CDR3 nucleotides read TGTGCTAGTGGTCTCGACGCCGGGACAGGGGATTCACCCCTCCACTTT.

This clonotype was counted a few times. One junction end disagrees with the germline gene, perhaps due to a read error. Here the CDR3 reads CASSYSTPSHGCTF. Written as DNA, the CDR3 is TGTGCCAGCAGTTACTCGACTCCCAGTCATGGCTGCACCTTC. The rearrangement links TRBV6-2 or TRBV6-3 to TRBJ1-2; D is ambiguous. This CDR3 has 14 residues. Germline values: CDR1 MNHEY, CDR2 SVGEGT.

This clonotype was seen only a few times. The chain couples TRBV30 to TRBJ2-2; perhaps TRBD2 as D (5 bases). Per the germline V gene, CDR1 is GTSNPN and CDR2 is SVGIG (reference sequence). V lost 4 bases and J lost 5, with 8 bases in between. The CDR3 is 12 residues long. CDR3 in DNA: TGTGCCTGGACTCGGGGAACCGGGGAGCTGTTTTTT. It is translated as CAWTRGTGELFF.

The table lists this clonotype with many counts. The chain couples TRBV18 to TRBJ2-7, with TRBD1 matching 7 bases. The CDR3 contains 15 residues. Germline CDR1 is KGHSH and CDR2 is LQKENI. V was pared by 0 bases and J by 4 bases, with 6 bases of the junction left unmatched. The CDR3, as DNA: TGTGCCAGCTCACCACCGAGGGACAGACAATACGAGCAGTACTTC. Its translation: CASSPPRDRQYEQYF. The full variable domain, rest sourced from reference TRBV18 and TRBJ2-7, is NAGVMQNPRHLVRRRGQEARLRCSPMKGHSHVYWYRQLPEEGLKFMVYLQKENIIDESGMPKERFSAEFPKEGPSILRIQQVVRGDSAAYFCASSPPRDRQYEQYFGPGTRLTVT.

This clonotype was detected ten times or more. The chain combines TRBV7-2 with TRBJ2-3; D gene ambiguous. Trimming left V 1 base short and J 6 bases short, with 11 bases between. The CDR3 loop spans 14 amino acids. Germline V gives CDR1 SGHTA, CDR2 FQGNSA. The CDR3 nucleotides read TGTGCCAGCAGCTTAGAGCTGGCGACTGATACGCAGTATTTT. This codes for CASSLELATDTQYF. The whole variable domain, remainder taken from reference TRBV7-2 and TRBJ2-3, is GAGVSQSPSNKVTEKGKDVELRCDPISGHTALYWYRQSLGQGLEFLIYFQGNSAPDKSGLPSDRFSAERTGGSVSTLTIQRTQQEDSAVYLCASSLELATDTQYFGPGTRLTVL.

This clonotype was detected a few times. The CDR3 sequence: CSVQGTSGNLYEQYF. CDR3 DNA sequence: TGCAGCGTCCAAGGGACTAGCGGGAATCTTTACGAGCAGTACTTC. This chain uses TRBV29-1 with TRBJ2-7, with 13 nucleotides matching TRBD2. V shed 6 bases and J 4 bases; nucleotides not matched to a gene: 9. The CDR3 consists of 15 residues. From germline, CDR1 is SQVTM and CDR2 ANQGSEA.

This clonotype was detected a few times. This chain links TRBV4-2 with TRBJ1-3, with D uncertain. There are 14 residues in the CDR3. Trimming removed 0 bases at V and 8 bases at J, with 11 bases between. Germline-derived CDR1 and CDR2 are LGHNA and YNFKEQ. This chain's CDR3 is CASSQDTEGYTIYF. DNA of the CDR3: TGTGCCAGCAGCCAAGATACGGAGGGATACACCATATATTTT.

In its sample, this clonotype was seen many times. The chain joins TRBV11-3 to TRBJ2-5, with no clear D. V gave up 8 bases and J gave up 2 bases, with 9 bases separating them. The CDR3 covers 12 residues. Germline loops: CDR1 SGHNT, CDR2 YENEEA. The CDR3 reads CASADPQETQYF. The CDR3 coding sequence is TGTGCCAGCGCAGACCCGCAAGAGACCCAGTACTTC.

This rearrangement joins TRBV30 to TRBJ2-1; D might be TRBD2 (6 bases). Trimming pared 0 bases from V and 10 bases from J, leaving 13 bases between. The CDR3 length is 13 residues. Germline lookup yields CDR1 GTSNPN and CDR2 SVGIG (reference sequence). CDR3 nucleotide sequence: TGTGCCTGGAGTGTGTATGGGCTAGCGGAGCAGTTCTTC. Translating it yields CAWSVYGLAEQFF. Full variable domain (missing parts from reference TRBV30 and TRBJ2-1): SQTIHQWPATLVQPVGSPLSLECTVEGTSNPNLYWYRQAAGRGLQLLFYSVGIGQISSEVPQNLSASRPQDRQFILSSKKLLLSDSGFYLCAWSVYGLAEQFFGPGTRLTVL.

This clonotype was seen a handful of times. The chain couples TRBV5-1 to TRBJ2-3; TRBD1 matches 7 bases. This CDR3 is 16 amino acids long. Germline V gives CDR1 SGHRS, CDR2 YFSETQ. The trim removed 2 bases at V and 4 bases at J, leaving 10 bases unmatched. CDR3 sequence reads: CASSLAGTAVPDTQYF. The CDR3 DNA reads TGCGCCAGCAGCTTAGCCGGGACAGCGGTGCCAGATACGCAGTATTTT.

The chain joins TRBV24-1 to TRBJ2-2; D remains unclear. The CDR3 is made up of 15 amino acids. Germline V gene sequence: CDR1 KGHDR, CDR2 SFDVKD. V shed 3 bases and J shed 0 bases, with 7 bases lying between them. CDR3: CATSDDVTNTGELFF. The CDR3 DNA is TGTGCCACCAGTGATGACGTTACGAACACCGGGGAGCTGTTTTTT.

This clonotype was seen many times. V and J are TRBV27 and TRBJ2-7; TRBD2 agrees at 8 bases. CDR3 length: 15 amino acids. Germline trimming cut 1 base from V and 2 bases from J; bases unmatched to any gene: 4. Per germline, CDR1 MNHEY and CDR2 SMNVEV (reference sequence). As DNA, the CDR3 is TGTGCCAGCAGTTTATATAGCGGGAAAGCCTACGAGCAGTACTTC. This encodes CASSLYSGKAYEQYF.

This clonotype was counted a few times. The rearrangement joins TRBV11-3 to TRBJ2-2; TRBD1 matches 7 bases. CDR1 is SGHNT and CDR2 is YENEEA in the germline V gene. This CDR3 is 15 amino acids long. V gave up 5 bases and J gave up 5 bases; unmatched junction bases: 8. This CDR3 is CASSPRQGETGELFF. The CDR3 DNA sequence: TGTGCCAGCAGCCCCCGACAGGGTGAGACCGGGGAGCTGTTTTTT.

This clonotype was recorded many times. The chain has TRBV30 and TRBJ1-4, with 7 bases matching TRBD1. The CDR3 sequence is 15 residues long. Losses at the gene ends were 5 bases for V and 2 bases for J; bases not matched to a gene: 8. Germline loops: CDR1 GTSNPN, CDR2 SVGIG (reference sequence). The CDR3: CAWGTRDSTNEKLFF. As DNA, the CDR3 is TGTGCCTGGGGTACCCGGGACAGCACTAATGAAAAACTGTTTTTT.

This clonotype was seen a few times. The V and J genes are TRBV19 and TRBJ2-4; the D gene is possibly TRBD1 (6 bases). Germline assignment: CDR1 LNHDA and CDR2 SQIVND (reference sequence). The CDR3 sequence is 13 residues long. The germline V and J ends were trimmed by 7 bases and 4 bases, with 11 bases remaining between them. CDR3 nucleotides: TGTGCCAGTAATCAGGGGCCAAAAAACATTCAGTACTTC. It codes for CASNQGPKNIQYF.

This clonotype was observed at least ten times. This rearrangement joins TRBV11-2 to TRBJ2-7, with TRBD2 matching over 16 bases. V shed 3 bases and J 0 bases; nucleotides not matched to a gene: 8. CDR1 is SGHAT, CDR2 FQNNGV, per germline. The CDR3 contains 19 residues. The CDR3 DNA reads TGTGCCAGCAGCTTCCCGGGACTAGCGGGAGGGAGGAGCTCCTACGAGCAGTACTTC. Its translation: CASSFPGLAGGRSSYEQYF.